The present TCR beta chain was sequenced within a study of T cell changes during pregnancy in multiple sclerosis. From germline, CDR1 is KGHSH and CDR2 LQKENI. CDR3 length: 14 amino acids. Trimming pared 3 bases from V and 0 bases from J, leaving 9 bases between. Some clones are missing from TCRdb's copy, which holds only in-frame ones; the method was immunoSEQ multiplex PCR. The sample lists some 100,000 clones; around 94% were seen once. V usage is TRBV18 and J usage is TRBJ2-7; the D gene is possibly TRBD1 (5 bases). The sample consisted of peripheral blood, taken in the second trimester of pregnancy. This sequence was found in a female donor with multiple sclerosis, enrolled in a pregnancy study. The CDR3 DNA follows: TGTGCCAGCTCACCGGCAGGGCCCTCCTACGAGCAGTACTTC. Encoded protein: CASSPAGPSYEQYF.